A single sample is the source of the 27 T cell receptor beta chains below, sequenced in a study. A single record per CDR3 protein comes from TCRdb applying MiXCR to the 5' RACE reads. This sample has about 57,000 distinct CDR3 sequences, with about 26% found just once. The sorted Tregs were CD4+CD25+CD127-/low cells. The sequenced sample consisted of tumor-infiltrating Tregs sorted from the breast tumor. Source of these receptors: a female donor with breast cancer.

The CDR3 DNA reads TGCGCCAGCAGCTTCCAACTTCAAGCCTCTGGGGCCAACGTCCTGACTTTC. Translated, it gives CASSFQLQASGANVLTF. This chain joins TRBV5-1 and TRBJ2-6; D gene uncertain. Germline V lookup: CDR1 SGHRS, CDR2 YFSETQ. Trimming shortened V by 2 bases and J by 0 bases, and 12 bases separated the two germline ends. The CDR3 extends over 17 amino acids.

This clonotype has at least ten counts. The chain combines TRBV7-2 with TRBJ2-5, with 7 bases that match TRBD1. This CDR3 is 15 amino acids long. J was trimmed by 3 bases and V by 3 bases; bases with no gene match: 7. Germline loops: CDR1 SGHTA, CDR2 FQGNSA. CDR3 DNA: TGTGCCAGCAGCTTGGCCCCCGGGACAGAAGAGACCCAGTACTTC. Its translation is CASSLAPGTEETQYF.

This clonotype showed up many times. The J gene is TRBJ2-2, the V gene TRBV15; D is unresolved. The CDR3 spans 15 residues. Trimming stripped 0 bases from V and 6 bases from J, with 11 bases between. Germline V gene data show CDR1 as LNHNV and CDR2 as YYDKDF (reference sequence). The CDR3 DNA reads TGTGCCACCAGCAGAGATTGGGCTGGGTCCGGGGAGCTGTTTTTT. Protein product: CATSRDWAGSGELFF.

A few counts support this clonotype. The chain uses TRBV29-1 and TRBJ1-1; D ambiguous. Trimming pared 6 bases from V and 6 bases from J, leaving 14 bases between. CDR3 length: 12 residues. CDR1 is SQVTM, CDR2 ANQGSEA, per germline. DNA of the CDR3: TGCAGCGTGAGGAATACGGGGTCTGAAGCTTTCTTT. This translates into CSVRNTGSEAFF. Supplemented by reference TRBV29-1 and TRBJ1-1, the full variable domain reads SAVISQKPSRDICQRGTSLTIQCQVDSQVTMMFWYRQQPGQSLTLIATANQGSEATYESGFVIDKFPISRPNLTFSTLTVSNMSPEDSSIYLCSVRNTGSEAFFGQGTRLTVV.

The chain is built from TRBV9 and TRBJ1-4, with TRBD1 as a possible D gene (5 bases). There are 16 residues in the CDR3. Germline assignment: CDR1 SGDLS and CDR2 YYNGEE. Trimming stripped 4 bases from V and 8 bases from J, with 21 bases between. The CDR3 coding sequence is TGTGCCAGCAGCCCATCTGAGGGGTCCTTCTCCGAAAAACTGTTTTTT. Amino acid sequence: CASSPSEGSFSEKLFF.

Ten or more counts support this clonotype. This sequence joins TRBV27 and TRBJ2-7, with 10 bases fitting TRBD2. CDR1 and CDR2 from the germline V gene are MNHEY and SMNVEV (reference sequence). The V and J ends lost 4 bases and 7 bases, in that order; junction bases with no gene match: 4. The CDR3 runs to 13 residues. CDR3 coding DNA: TGTGCCAGCAGTTACAAGCGGGAGGGTGAGCAGTACTTC. Residues: CASSYKREGEQYF.

A single count supports this clonotype. This rearrangement joins TRBV28 to TRBJ1-1, with unresolved D. The CDR3 loop spans 11 amino acids. Trimming took 3 bases from V and 11 from J, leaving 10 bases between them. The germline CDR1 and CDR2 sequences are MDHEN and SYDVKM. The CDR3, as DNA: TGTGCCAGCAGTTTCGGAAAAGAGGCTTTCTTT. Protein: CASSFGKEAFF.

A remark on this clonotype: A much larger clone differs by one base, so this may be a read error. The V and J genes are TRBV28 and TRBJ2-7; D possibly corresponds to TRBD2 (5 bases). Germline CDR1 and CDR2: MDHEN and SYDVKM. The V and J ends lost 7 bases and 3 bases respectively, with 16 bases between them. The CDR3 extends over 14 amino acids. CDR3 nucleotides: TGTGCCAGCAAGGAGGACTCAAAAGGCTACGAGCAGTACTTC. It yields the protein CASKEDSKGYEQYF.

The rearrangement uses TRBV7-9 and TRBJ2-3; D perhaps matches TRBD2 (6 bases). The CDR3 has 16 residues. Deletions cut 4 bases from V and 5 bases from J, with 19 bases between. Germline V gives CDR1 SEHNR, CDR2 FQNEAQ (reference sequence). The DNA for the CDR3 is TGTGCCAGCAGCTCGAAACGACTAGGAATGAGAGATACGCAGTATTTT. The encoded protein is CASSSKRLGMRDTQYF.

Concerning this clonotype: At one of its ends the junction is not consistent with the germline gene, which may arise from a read error. The gene calls are TRBV6-1 and TRBJ2-1; 8 bases are shared with TRBD1. In germline, CDR1 is MNHNS, CDR2 SASEGT. CDR3 size: 15 residues. DNA of the CDR3: TGTGCCAGCAGCGAAGCTGGTGGACAGGGAAGAGAGCAGTTCTTC. It translates to CASSEAGGQGREQFF.

This clonotype was counted only a few times. Being one base from a much bigger clone, this may be a read error. The V and J genes are TRBV6-2 or TRBV6-3 and TRBJ2-7; 8 positions match TRBD2. The germline gives CDR1 MNHEY, CDR2 SVGEGT. V trimming: 5 bases; J trimming: 1 base; junction bases outside the gene matches: 7. The CDR3 extends over 15 amino acids. CDR3 sequence (DNA): TGTGCCAGCAGTCAAAGACTAGCGCATTCCTACGAGCAGTACTTC. This gives the protein CASSQRLAHSYEQYF.

This clonotype was counted many times. V is TRBV3-1 and J is TRBJ1-2, with 9 bases lining up with TRBD1. With V trimmed by 4 bases and J by 4 bases, 4 bases remained unmatched. CDR1 and CDR2 from the germline V gene are LGHDT and YNNKEL (reference sequence). The CDR3 covers 14 residues. The CDR3 DNA is TGTGCCAGCAGCCGGGACAGGGAGGGCTATGGCTACACCTTC. It translates to CASSRDREGYGYTF.

CDR3 in amino acids: CSAAASGGGYGYTF. The CDR3 DNA is TGCAGTGCTGCCGCTAGCGGGGGCGGCTATGGCTACACCTTC. This chain links TRBV20-1 with TRBJ1-2; a weak D match, TRBD1 (6 bases). This CDR3 contains 14 residues. V lost 5 bases and J lost 4, with 17 bases in between. Looked up from germline, CDR1 is DFQATT and CDR2 is SNEGSKA (reference sequence).

A note on this clonotype: One end of the junction fails to match germline, which may point to a read error. The chain uses TRBV3-1 and TRBJ2-2; D might be TRBD1 or TRBD2, each matching 5 bases. Looked up from germline, CDR1 is LGHDT and CDR2 is YNNKEL (reference sequence). This CDR3 contains 14 residues. CDR3 sequence reads: CASSQGPSTGEQFF. The CDR3 nucleotides read TGTGCCAGCAGCCAGGGACCCAGCACCGGGGAGCAGTTTTTT.

The chain is built from TRBV28 and TRBJ1-5; 7 bases match TRBD1. This CDR3 spans 14 amino acids. Germline-derived CDR1 and CDR2 are MDHEN and SYDVKM. V was clipped by 5 bases and J by 1 base; unmatched bases: 2. The CDR3 coding sequence is TGTGCCAGCAGTAAAGGGGGCAGCAATCAGCCCCAGCATTTT. Encoded protein: CASSKGGSNQPQHF. Variable domain in full (rest from reference TRBV28 and TRBJ1-5): DVKVTQSSRYLVKRTGEKVFLECVQDMDHENMFWYRQDPGLGLRLIYFSYDVKMKEKGDIPEGYSVSREKKERFSLILESASTNQTSMYLCASSKGGSNQPQHFGDGTRLSIL.

This clonotype has a handful of counts. The rearrangement links TRBV5-1 to TRBJ2-1; 12 bases map to TRBD2. The CDR3 sequence is 14 residues long. Germline-derived CDR1 and CDR2 are SGHRS and YFSETQ. V was pared by 4 bases and J by 7 bases, with 3 bases of the junction left unmatched. CDR3 nucleotides: TGCGCCAGCAGCCTAGCGGGAGGGAGGAATGAGCAGTTCTTC. As protein: CASSLAGGRNEQFF.

This CDR3 is CAISEGQYNEQFF. The DNA for the CDR3 is TGTGCCATCAGTGAAGGGCAGTACAATGAGCAGTTCTTC. This chain uses TRBV10-3 with TRBJ2-1; D is unresolved. The V end was cut by 3 bases, the J end by 4 bases, with 7 bases between. The CDR3 is 13 residues long. Germline V gene lookup returns CDR1 ENHRY and CDR2 SYGVKD.

There are a few counts of this clonotype. The chain couples TRBV28 to TRBJ1-1; TRBD1 might be the D (6 bases). This CDR3 contains 13 residues. V lost 5 bases and J lost 5, with 12 bases in between. Looked up from germline, CDR1 is MDHEN and CDR2 is SYDVKM. The CDR3 sequence: CASSPRGGTEAFF. The CDR3 region has the DNA TGTGCCAGCAGTCCCAGGGGAGGGACTGAAGCTTTCTTT.

This clonotype was picked up many times. The chain employs TRBV9 and TRBJ2-5, with 11 nucleotides matching TRBD2. V shed 0 bases, J shed 2 bases, and the junction held 9 bases outside the gene matches. The V gene's germline CDR1 is SGDLS and CDR2 YYNGEE. The CDR3 covers 18 residues. In nucleotides, the CDR3 is TGTGCCAGCAGCGTAGCTCCTAGCGGGGGGTTGGGGCAAGAGACCCAGTACTTC. Translation: CASSVAPSGGLGQETQYF.

Turning to this clonotype: A much larger clone differs from this one at a single base, so this may be a read error. This chain links TRBV7-8 with TRBJ2-5; no firm D call. The CDR3 contains 13 residues. Germline loops: CDR1 SGHVS, CDR2 FQNEAQ. CDR3 loop: CASSLERKEIQYF. The CDR3 DNA follows: TGTGCCAGCAGCTTAGAAAGGAAAGAGATCCAGTACTTC.

By its share, this clonotype is medium-sized. The chain carries TRBV6-5 and TRBJ2-5; TRBD2 is a possible D gene (5 bases). The CDR3 runs to 14 residues. Germline lookup yields CDR1 MNHEY and CDR2 SVGAGI. The V end lost 6 bases, the J end lost 5 bases, and 16 bases lay between the germline ends. CDR3 nucleotides: TGTGCCAGCAGCTTAGGGTCAGGAGGCGAGACCCAGTACTTC. Translated: CASSLGSGGETQYF.

This rearrangement joins TRBV7-8 to TRBJ2-7; D unclear. Per the germline V gene, CDR1 is SGHVS and CDR2 is FQNEAQ. The V gene lost 1 base and the J gene lost 7 bases, with 5 bases spanning the gap. The CDR3 runs to 11 residues. The CDR3 spells CASSLVVEQYF. The CDR3 nucleotides are TGTGCCAGCAGCTTAGTGGTGGAGCAGTACTTC.

This clonotype has ten or more counts. The chain joins TRBV29-1 to TRBJ1-2; unclear D gene. Germline CDR1 SQVTM, CDR2 ANQGSEA. V gave up 2 bases and J gave up 8 bases, with 9 bases separating them. The CDR3 runs 11 residues. The DNA for the CDR3 is TGCAGCGTTGAAAATTTAGGAGGCTACACCTTC. Protein: CSVENLGGYTF.

This clonotype was counted many times. The rearrangement uses TRBV3-1 and TRBJ1-5; D not resolved. Per germline, CDR1 LGHDT and CDR2 YNNKEL (reference sequence). The CDR3 runs 14 residues. Trimming cost V 6 bases and J 0 bases, with 9 bases left between them. The DNA for the CDR3 is TGTGCCAGCAGGTCCGGGAATAGCAATCAGCCCCAGCATTTT. Its protein product is CASRSGNSNQPQHF.

V gene TRBV5-8 combines with J gene TRBJ2-7; D is possibly TRBD1 or TRBD2 (5 bases each). The germline V gene has CDR1 SGHTS and CDR2 YDEGEE. There are 15 residues in the CDR3. The V end lost 3 bases, the J end lost 2 bases, and 15 bases lay between the germline ends. The CDR3: CASSSGTPKTYEQYF. In DNA form, the CDR3 reads TGTGCCAGCAGCTCCGGGACCCCAAAGACCTACGAGCAGTACTTC.

The rearrangement joins TRBV5-1 to TRBJ2-1; D assignment may be TRBD1 or TRBD2 (5 bases each). CDR1 is SGHRS, CDR2 YFSETQ, per germline. V was trimmed by 2 bases and J by 3 bases, leaving 15 bases between them. The CDR3 runs 16 residues. The CDR3, as DNA: TGCGCCAGCAGCTTTCTTGACAGCGGCAGCTACAATGAGCAGTTCTTC. It specifies CASSFLDSGSYNEQFF.

The gene calls are TRBV12-3 or TRBV12-4 and TRBJ2-1; D remains unclear. With 5 bases removed from V and 8 bases from J, the gap between germline ends came to 7 bases. The CDR3 runs to 11 residues. The DNA of the CDR3 is TGTGCCAGCAGTGCCCTTTATGAGCAGTTCTTC. Translation: CASSALYEQFF.